The 2 T cell receptor beta chains in this list originate from one sample, sequenced in a study of blood T cell repertoires in COVID-19. The method was immunoSEQ multiplex PCR; TCRdb's version includes in-frame clones alone and lacks a portion of them. Of about 160,000 clones listed, just under 95% are singletons. Source material: peripheral blood. The receptors shown here come from a woman in her fifties or sixties with acute or convalescent COVID-19.

For the CDR3, the DNA is TGCGCCAGCAGCCAAGATCTTTTGGTAGGCGGGAGGGGGGATGGGGCCAACGTCCTGACTTTC. Its protein is CASSQDLLVGGRGDGANVLTF. V usage is TRBV4-3 and J usage is TRBJ2-6; 9 nucleotides line up with TRBD2. The CDR3 is 21 amino acids. After removal of 0 bases from V and 3 bases from J, the junction contained 15 bases not matched to a gene. CDR1 LGHNA and CDR2 YSLEER come from the germline V gene.

The chain links TRBV7-2 to TRBJ2-7, with 7 bases identical to TRBD2. Per germline, CDR1 SGHTA and CDR2 FQGNSA. Trimming removed 4 bases from V and 7 bases from J; junction bases left unmatched: 10. There are 14 residues in the CDR3. The CDR3 is CASSWGGSAWEQYF. DNA of the CDR3: TGTGCCAGCAGCTGGGGAGGGTCAGCGTGGGAGCAGTACTTC.